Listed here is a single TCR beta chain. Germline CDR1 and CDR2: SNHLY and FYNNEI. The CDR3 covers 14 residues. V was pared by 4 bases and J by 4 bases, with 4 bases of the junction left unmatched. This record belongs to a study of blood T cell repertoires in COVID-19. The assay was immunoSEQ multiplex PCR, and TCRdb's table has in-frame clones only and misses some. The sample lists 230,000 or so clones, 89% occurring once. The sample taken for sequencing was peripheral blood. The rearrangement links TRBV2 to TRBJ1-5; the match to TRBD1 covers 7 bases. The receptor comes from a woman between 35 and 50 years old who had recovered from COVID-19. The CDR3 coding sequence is TGTGCCAGCAGTGGGACAGGCCCAAATCAGCCCCAGCATTTT. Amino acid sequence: CASSGTGPNQPQHF.